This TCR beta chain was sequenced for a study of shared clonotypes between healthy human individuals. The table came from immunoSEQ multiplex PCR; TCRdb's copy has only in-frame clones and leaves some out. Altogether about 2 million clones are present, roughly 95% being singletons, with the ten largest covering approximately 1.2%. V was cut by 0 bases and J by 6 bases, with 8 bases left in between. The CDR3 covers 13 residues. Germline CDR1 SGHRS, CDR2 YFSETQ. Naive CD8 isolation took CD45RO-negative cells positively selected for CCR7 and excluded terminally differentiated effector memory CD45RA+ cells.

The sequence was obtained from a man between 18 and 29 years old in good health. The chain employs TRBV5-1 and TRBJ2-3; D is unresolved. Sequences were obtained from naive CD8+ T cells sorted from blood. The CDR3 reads CASSLEAGDTQYF. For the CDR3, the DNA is TGCGCCAGCAGCTTGGAGGCTGGGGATACGCAGTATTTT.